This T cell receptor (beta chain) was identified in a study of shared clonotypes between healthy human individuals. Looking at the study overall: Plates per donor: three CD4 naive, three CD4 memory, two CD8 naive, one CD8 memory.

A word on this clone: Other DNA sequences within the sample encode an identical CDR3.

The length of the CDR3 is 11 residues. From germline, CDR1 is MDHEN and CDR2 SYDVKM. V lost 9 bases to trimming and J lost 0 bases, with 6 bases between them. Using immunoSEQ multiplex PCR, the repertoire was profiled, and TCRdb retains in-frame clones only, with some absent. The sample includes some 2,500,000 clones, approximately 93% seen only once; the top ten take more than 0.35%. This chain links TRBV28 with TRBJ2-7, with unresolved D. The sequencing sample was made of naive CD4+ T cells from PBMCs. Noted subset: CD45RA+ positively selected. The sequence was collected from a man between 18 and 29 years old in good health. Some clones in this sample may be carry-over from other donors' samples. CDR3 nucleotide sequence: TGTGCCAGTAGGGTCTCCTACGAGCAGTACTTC. This encodes CASRVSYEQYF.